A single sample is the source of the 27 T cell receptor beta chains below, sequenced in a study of long-term antiretroviral therapy in people with HIV. They ran version v3.0 of the immunoSEQ assay at survey level. The assay was immunoSEQ multiplex PCR, and TCRdb's table has in-frame clones only and misses some. Among about 30,000 clones listed, 80% to 90% were seen once. Sample: unsorted PBMCs, taken about 5 years before starting antiretroviral therapy. Every receptor here comes from a man aged 45 to 65 with HIV.

The V gene is TRBV5-1, the J gene TRBJ2-3; no clear D. The CDR3 is made up of 14 amino acids. Per germline, CDR1 SGHRS and CDR2 YFSETQ. The V end lost 0 bases, the J end lost 4 bases, and 9 bases lay between the germline ends. The CDR3 DNA reads TGCGCCAGCAGCTTGGTGCCCAACTCAGATACGCAGTATTTT. This codes for CASSLVPNSDTQYF.

The chain employs TRBV18 and TRBJ2-5; either TRBD1 or TRBD2 may supply D (5 bases each). Trimming removed 0 bases at V and 0 bases at J, with 5 bases between. The CDR3 is made up of 14 amino acids. Germline CDR1 and CDR2: KGHSH and LQKENI. The CDR3 loop is CASSPPGHQETQYF. The CDR3 bases are TGTGCCAGCTCACCACCGGGACACCAAGAGACCCAGTACTTC.

V and J are TRBV19 and TRBJ1-5; tentative D call: TRBD1 (5 bases). From germline, CDR1 is LNHDA and CDR2 SQIVND (reference sequence). V was clipped by 4 bases and J by 6 bases, with 16 bases between them. This CDR3 contains 15 residues. CDR3 DNA: TGTGCCAGTAGTAAGGGAAGGGGTTTGGGTCAGCCCCAGCATTTT. Translated, it gives CASSKGRGLGQPQHF.

This chain joins TRBV29-1 and TRBJ2-1, with D unclear. The CDR3 totals 16 residues. The V gene lost 1 base and the J gene lost 6 bases, with 19 bases spanning the gap. Germline V gene sequence: CDR1 SQVTM, CDR2 ANQGSEA. The CDR3 bases are TGCAGCGTTGAAGGCCTGAGAGAGAAAAAACCCAATGAGCAGTTCTTC. It is translated as CSVEGLREKKPNEQFF.

V gene TRBV18 combines with J gene TRBJ2-7; 12 nucleotides match TRBD2. The CDR3 sequence is 16 residues long. The junction had 2 bases not matched to a gene; V was cut back by 2 bases and J by 0 bases. The germline gives CDR1 KGHSH, CDR2 LQKENI. The CDR3 reads CASSPGLAGSSYEQYF. Written as DNA, the CDR3 is TGTGCCAGCTCACCAGGACTAGCGGGGAGCTCCTACGAGCAGTACTTC.

The V call is TRBV18, the J call TRBJ2-3; D unclear. CDR3 length equals 15 residues. V was shortened by 3 bases and J by 4 bases, with 14 bases between the two germline ends. From germline, CDR1 is KGHSH and CDR2 LQKENI. The CDR3 spells CASSPLARRADTQYF. CDR3 sequence (DNA): TGTGCCAGCTCACCTCTCGCGAGGCGCGCAGATACGCAGTATTTT.

V usage is TRBV12-5 and J usage is TRBJ1-2; D call uncertain. The V gene lost 5 bases and the J gene lost 8 bases, with 18 bases spanning the gap. Germline values: CDR1 LGHNT, CDR2 FRNRAP. The CDR3 loop spans 14 amino acids. As DNA, the CDR3 is TGTGCTAGTGGTCCCGTTGAGCAACAAAGGGGCTACACCTTC. This translates into CASGPVEQQRGYTF.

V usage is TRBV5-4 and J usage is TRBJ2-7; no clear D. The CDR3 spans 14 residues. CDR1 and CDR2 from the germline V gene are SGHNT and YYREEE (reference sequence). Trimming took 4 bases from V and 1 from J, leaving 12 bases between them. CDR3 sequence (DNA): TGTGCCAGCAGCCGCGAGTCAACATCCTACGAGCAGTACTTC. Residues: CASSRESTSYEQYF.

The chain is built from TRBV4-2 and TRBJ2-1; 8 nucleotides agree with TRBD2. V was clipped by 7 bases and J by 6 bases; unmatched bases: 11. The CDR3 covers 15 residues. Germline CDR1 is LGHNA and CDR2 is YNFKEQ. The CDR3 sequence is CASTPSAGGPNEQFF. The CDR3 DNA follows: TGTGCCAGCACCCCGTCGGCGGGAGGCCCCAATGAGCAGTTCTTC.

The J gene is TRBJ1-2, the V gene TRBV4-1; the D is unclear. V shed 7 bases and J shed 0 bases, with 15 bases lying between them. Germline V gives CDR1 MGHRA, CDR2 YSYEKL. The CDR3 spans 15 residues. CDR3 sequence: CASTLGGEANYGYTF. The CDR3 DNA reads as TGCGCCAGCACCCTGGGTGGAGAAGCTAACTATGGCTACACCTTC.

The chain has TRBV6-6 and TRBJ2-7, with D possibly being TRBD2 (6 bases). V was clipped by 2 bases and J by 4 bases, with 12 bases between them. This CDR3 has 14 amino acids. The germline gives CDR1 MNHNY, CDR2 SVGAGI (reference sequence). The CDR3 here is CASSYLSGLYEQYF. The CDR3 region has the DNA TGTGCCAGCAGTTACCTGAGCGGACTATACGAGCAGTACTTC.

This chain joins TRBV5-1 and TRBJ2-7, with a possible D match to TRBD1 (6 bases). CDR3 length: 14 residues. Germline V gene sequence: CDR1 SGHRS, CDR2 YFSETQ. V dropped 3 bases and J dropped 3 bases, with 13 bases sitting between them. CDR3 coding DNA: TGCGCCAGCAGCTCGCTAACAGGGAACTACGAGCAGTACTTC. Its translation is CASSSLTGNYEQYF.

The rearrangement uses TRBV11-2 and TRBJ1-1; D perhaps matches TRBD1 (5 bases). V dropped 4 bases and J dropped 2 bases, with 14 bases sitting between them. The CDR3 sequence is 15 residues long. Germline CDR1 reads SGHAT; CDR2 reads FQNNGV. As DNA, the CDR3 is TGTGCCAGCAGCTGGTCGACAGTTTCTAACACTGAAGCTTTCTTT. This codes for CASSWSTVSNTEAFF.

The rearrangement joins TRBV28 to TRBJ2-1; TRBD2 is a possible D gene (5 bases). The CDR3 is 15 residues long. The germline V and J ends were trimmed by 4 bases and 2 bases, with 12 bases remaining between them. The V gene's germline CDR1 is MDHEN and CDR2 SYDVKM. DNA for the CDR3: TGTGCCAGCAGTTGGCTAGCTAACACCTACAATGAGCAGTTCTTC. Translation gives CASSWLANTYNEQFF.

V usage is TRBV15 and J usage is TRBJ2-2; TRBD2 might be the D (6 bases). This CDR3 comprises 14 residues. V lost 8 bases and J 1 base, leaving 11 bases between the germline ends. CDR1 is LNHNV, CDR2 YYDKDF, per germline (reference sequence). The CDR3 coding sequence is TGTGCCACCGGAGGGGTTCAGAACACCGGGGAGCTGTTTTTT. Translating it yields CATGGVQNTGELFF.

This sequence joins TRBV7-6 and TRBJ1-1; no clear D gene. Germline CDR1 and CDR2: SGHVS and FNYEAQ. V shed 3 bases and J shed 0 bases, with 5 bases lying between them. This CDR3 has 13 amino acids. CDR3 residues: CASSFTLNTEAFF. CDR3 bases: TGTGCCAGCAGCTTTACCCTGAACACTGAAGCTTTCTTT.

This clone occurred once. This chain uses TRBV13 with TRBJ1-1; 8 nucleotides match TRBD1. Unmatched junction bases numbered 14, after V lost 8 bases and J lost 3 bases. Germline CDR1 and CDR2: PRHDT and FYEKMQ (reference sequence). The CDR3 runs 16 residues. Here the CDR3 reads CASGGERQGADTEAFF. Written as DNA, the CDR3 is TGTGCCAGCGGGGGGGAAAGGCAGGGGGCGGACACTGAAGCTTTCTTT.

This chain links TRBV28 with TRBJ1-3; D might be TRBD1 (5 bases). The V gene lost 6 bases and the J gene lost 0 bases, with 15 bases spanning the gap. This CDR3 contains 16 residues. Germline V lookup: CDR1 MDHEN, CDR2 SYDVKM. The CDR3 bases are TGTGCCAGCAGGCTTCCAGGGCCCTACTCTGGAAACACCATATATTTT. Its protein product is CASRLPGPYSGNTIYF.

This clone was seen a single time. This sequence joins TRBV6-5 and TRBJ2-1; 8 bases agree with TRBD2. This CDR3 spans 15 amino acids. CDR1 MNHEY and CDR2 SVGAGI come from the germline V gene. Trimming cost V 5 bases and J 8 bases; bases outside gene matches: 11. CDR3 sequence: CASSTSWGLVHEQFF. The CDR3 bases are TGTGCCAGCAGTACCTCTTGGGGACTAGTCCATGAGCAGTTCTTC.

V gene TRBV10-3 combines with J gene TRBJ2-3; D may be TRBD2 (7 bases). Trimming took off 4 bases at V and 2 bases at J, with 22 bases between the two ends. The length of the CDR3 is 18 residues. Germline V gene data show CDR1 as ENHRY and CDR2 as SYGVKD. CDR3 DNA: TGTGCCATCAGTGGATTGGGGGACGGAGGGGGGGACACAGATACGCAGTATTTT. Its translation: CAISGLGDGGGDTDTQYF.

The chain is built from TRBV6-1 and TRBJ2-7, with D unresolved. Deletions cut 6 bases from V and 6 bases from J, with 15 bases between. Germline CDR1 and CDR2: MNHNS and SASEGT. The CDR3 length is 13 residues. The CDR3 sequence: CASRVTGVAEQYF. The CDR3 DNA reads as TGTGCCAGCAGAGTCACGGGTGTTGCCGAGCAGTACTTC.

The rearrangement links TRBV13 to TRBJ2-5; TRBD2 is a possible D gene (6 bases). The germline gives CDR1 PRHDT, CDR2 FYEKMQ (reference sequence). The CDR3 contains 17 residues. V was clipped by 8 bases and J by 0 bases, with 22 bases between them. Here the CDR3 DNA reads TGTGCCAGCTCAGGGAGGAGGGGAGGAAGGTACCAAGAGACCCAGTACTTC. Amino acid sequence: CASSGRRGGRYQETQYF.

The V and J genes are TRBV5-5 and TRBJ2-7; no clear D gene. Germline-derived CDR1 and CDR2 are SGHKS and YYEKEE (reference sequence). Trimming pared 3 bases from V and 3 bases from J, leaving 7 bases between. This CDR3 region has 12 residues. The CDR3 loop reads CASSSPNYEQYF. The CDR3 DNA follows: TGTGCCAGCAGCTCGCCGAACTACGAGCAGTACTTC.

The chain links TRBV29-1 to TRBJ2-3, with TRBD2 identical over 10 bases. Trimming cost V 6 bases and J 6 bases; bases outside gene matches: 12. The germline CDR1 and CDR2 sequences are SQVTM and ANQGSEA. CDR3 length: 15 amino acids. CDR3 region: CSVWTSGVAADTQYF. The CDR3 DNA reads TGCAGCGTCTGGACTAGCGGAGTTGCGGCGGATACGCAGTATTTT.

The chain couples TRBV28 to TRBJ1-1; no clear D. V dropped 5 bases and J dropped 0 bases, with 4 bases sitting between them. Germline values: CDR1 MDHEN, CDR2 SYDVKM. This CDR3 is built from 12 residues. The CDR3 region has the DNA TGTGCCAGCAGTACCATGAACACTGAAGCTTTCTTT. It specifies CASSTMNTEAFF.

The rearrangement links TRBV27 to TRBJ2-7; TRBD2 matches 14 bases. V shed 6 bases, J shed 2 bases, and the junction held 6 bases outside the gene matches. CDR3 length equals 16 residues. Germline V lookup: CDR1 MNHEY, CDR2 SMNVEV (reference sequence). The CDR3, as DNA: TGTGCCAGCAGGTGGACTAGCGGGGGGTTCACCTACGAGCAGTACTTC. Amino acid sequence: CASRWTSGGFTYEQYF.

V usage is TRBV9 and J usage is TRBJ1-4, with TRBD1 as a possible D gene (5 bases). V shed 2 bases and J shed 3 bases, with 14 bases lying between them. The CDR3 is made up of 16 amino acids. Germline CDR1 is SGDLS and CDR2 is YYNGEE. The CDR3 DNA reads TGTGCCAGCAGCGTCCGGGGAAGGGGTTCTAATGAAAAACTGTTTTTT. Translating it yields CASSVRGRGSNEKLFF.